This TCR beta chain is drawn from a study of T cell responses to AZD1222 COVID-19 vaccine. Turning to this clone: What it binds is not known.

Findings and caveats of the study: The donor cohort was predominantly white British with a female majority, and clonal diversity may have been underestimated. There were repertoire samples only from the period after the peak T cell response. Among those given AZD1222, only five or six were seropositive at baseline.

Clones were sequenced by immunoSEQ multiplex PCR, and TCRdb holds only the in-frame ones, with some missing. This sample yields over 85,000 clones, of which about 90% are seen a single time; roughly 15% belongs to the top ten. This CDR3 spans 16 amino acids. The V gene lost 0 bases and the J gene lost 6 bases, with 17 bases spanning the gap. Germline values: CDR1 MNHEY, CDR2 SMNVEV (reference sequence). The sequencing here drew on peripheral blood, taken 28 days after the second AZD1222 dose. The TCR sequence derives from an adult who received the AZD1222 COVID-19 vaccine. The V gene is TRBV27, the J gene TRBJ1-2; maybe TRBD1 (6 bases). CDR3 protein: CASSLSPATGLDGYTF. CDR3 DNA sequence: TGTGCCAGCAGTTTATCCCCGGCCACAGGGTTAGATGGCTACACCTTC.